A selection of T cell receptor beta chains follows, all from one sample in a study of cytomegalovirus exposure and HLA in healthy donors. Clones were read by immunoSEQ multiplex PCR, and TCRdb kept only the in-frame ones, dropping some. Among roughly 170,000 clones, 77% were seen once, and the ten largest hold 1.5% to 2%. Sequencing was performed on PBMCs. The receptor set was obtained from a woman younger than 45 in good health and CMV-seronegative. Both conserved end residues are part of each CDR3. The order of the fields is J gene, clone size, V gene, D gene, CDR3 protein, CDR3 DNA. The D gene is left open where the match is weak. Expanded clones are given a class, and other clones once, few, many or no size at all.

>TRBJ1-2|.|TRBV7-2|TRBD1
CASSGQGAGGYTF
TGTGCCAGCAGCGGACAGGGGGCGGGCGGCTACACCTTC
>TRBJ1-5|.|TRBV28|TRBD1
CASSPGTANQPQHF
TGTGCCAGCAGTCCGGGGACAGCTAATCAGCCCCAGCATTTT
>TRBJ1-1|.|TRBV27|TRBD1
CASSSTGGSTEAFF
TGTGCCAGCAGTAGCACAGGGGGCTCTACTGAAGCTTTCTTT
>TRBJ1-2|.|TRBV2|TRBD1
CATQDRGPAYGYTF
TGTGCCACCCAGGACAGGGGGCCGGCCTATGGCTACACCTTC
>TRBJ2-5|.|TRBV5-6|.
CASSFNRPTGETQYF
TGTGCCAGCAGCTTTAACCGACCGACAGGAGAGACCCAGTACTTC
>TRBJ2-1|once|TRBV7-9|TRBD2
CAQGLAGVYEQFF
TGTGCCCAAGGACTAGCGGGAGTGTATGAGCAGTTCTTC
>TRBJ2-7|medium-sized|TRBV29-1|TRBD1
CSAAGTEYNEQYF
TGCAGCGCTGCCGGGACAGAGTATAACGAGCAGTACTTC
>TRBJ2-6|.|TRBV27|.
CASTFRTGSGANVLTF
TGTGCCAGCACCTTTCGTACAGGGTCTGGGGCCAACGTCCTGACTTTC
>TRBJ1-1|.|TRBV10-3|TRBD1
CASTTGVLTEAFF
TGTGCCAGTACAACAGGGGTCCTCACTGAAGCTTTCTTT
>TRBJ2-5|.|TRBV5-5|TRBD1
CASSPNPEGAQETQYF
TGTGCCAGCAGCCCAAACCCCGAGGGGGCCCAGGAGACCCAGTACTTC
>TRBJ1-1|.|TRBV30|.
CAWSAYVDTEAFF
TGTGCCTGGAGTGCCTACGTAGATACTGAAGCTTTCTTT
>TRBJ2-4|.|TRBV30|.
CAWSVGAGGSRDIQYF
TGTGCCTGGAGTGTAGGTGCTGGGGGGAGCCGGGACATTCAGTACTTC
>TRBJ1-1|.|TRBV6-6|.
CATLKPQVGTEAFF
TGTGCCACCCTGAAACCGCAGGTGGGCACTGAAGCTTTCTTT
>TRBJ2-7|.|TRBV30|TRBD1
CAWSVRQGFSYEQYF
TGTGCCTGGAGTGTAAGACAGGGCTTCTCCTACGAGCAGTACTTC
>TRBJ2-1|few|TRBV14|.
CASSQSIRDEQFF
TGTGCCAGCAGCCAATCGATCCGGGATGAGCAGTTCTTC
>TRBJ2-3|.|TRBV5-1|TRBD1
CASSPEGTGGTQYF
TGCGCCAGCAGCCCAGAGGGGACAGGAGGTACGCAGTATTTT
>TRBJ1-2|once|TRBV6-5|.
CASSYSSIYYGYTF
TGTGCCAGCAGTTACTCGAGTATTTACTATGGCTACACCTTC
>TRBJ2-7|.|TRBV2|.
CASSPSAYEQYF
TGTGCCAGCAGCCCTAGCGCCTACGAGCAGTACTTC
>TRBJ2-7|.|TRBV7-3|TRBD2
CASSLVRREKGGEQYF
TGTGCCAGCAGCTTAGTGAGGCGGGAGAAGGGCGGGGAGCAGTACTTC
>TRBJ1-5|.|TRBV7-2|TRBD1
CASSLGQGHQPQHF
TGTGCCAGCAGCTTAGGACAGGGACATCAGCCCCAGCATTTT
>TRBJ2-4|.|TRBV4-3|TRBD2
CASSQLGRGLAGIAKNIQYF
TGCGCCAGCAGCCAACTAGGTCGCGGACTAGCGGGAATAGCCAAAAACATTCAGTACTTC
>TRBJ1-1|.|TRBV6-1|TRBD1
CASSDRGRDTEAFF
TGTGCCAGCAGCGACAGGGGGAGGGACACTGAAGCTTTCTTT
>TRBJ2-7|.|TRBV29-1|.
CSVGPGDPYEQYF
TGCAGCGTTGGTCCCGGGGATCCCTACGAGCAGTACTTC
>TRBJ2-7|.|TRBV7-9|.
CASSRTEGPYEQYF
TGTGCCAGCAGCCGGACGGAGGGCCCCTACGAGCAGTACTTC
>TRBJ2-7|.|TRBV7-9|.
CASSSGTRAYEQYF
TGTGCCAGCAGCTCAGGTACCAGAGCCTACGAGCAGTACTTC
>TRBJ2-7|.|TRBV15|.
CATSPIPRGMQYF
TGTGCCACCAGCCCGATTCCCCGGGGGATGCAGTACTTC
>TRBJ2-5|.|TRBV21-1|.
CASSTEGIQETQYF
TGTGCCAGCAGCACTGAGGGTATCCAAGAGACCCAGTACTTC
>TRBJ2-1|.|TRBV9|TRBD2
CASSVDGLAGGVQFF
TGTGCCAGCAGCGTAGATGGACTAGCGGGGGGTGTACAGTTCTTC
>TRBJ2-3|.|TRBV7-3|TRBD2
CASSFGSSGGARDTQYF
TGTGCCAGCAGCTTTGGTAGTAGCGGGGGGGCGAGAGATACGCAGTATTTT
>TRBJ1-1|.|TRBV7-9|.
CATKTGLYTEAFF
TGTGCCACCAAAACAGGGCTATACACTGAAGCTTTCTTT
>TRBJ2-7|.|TRBV7-7|.
CASSLRDTDYEQYF
TGTGCCAGCTCCCTCCGGGACACAGACTACGAGCAGTACTTC
>TRBJ1-5|.|TRBV6-5|TRBD1
CASSLGQGSNQPQHF
TGTGCCAGCAGTTTGGGACAGGGTAGCAATCAGCCCCAGCATTTT
>TRBJ1-1|.|TRBV5-1|TRBD1
CASSWTGMDTEAFF
TGCGCCAGCAGCTGGACAGGGATGGACACTGAAGCTTTCTTT
>TRBJ2-7|once|TRBV19|.
CASSIAPGAYEQYF
TGTGCCAGTAGTATAGCCCCAGGGGCCTACGAGCAGTACTTC
>TRBJ2-7|few|TRBV7-9|.
CASSLGGGGGTYEQYF
TGTGCCAGCAGCTTAGGAGGCGGGGGCGGGACCTACGAGCAGTACTTC
>TRBJ2-5|.|TRBV19|TRBD1
CASSKGTGGSETQYF
TGTGCCAGTAGTAAAGGGACAGGGGGTTCGGAGACCCAGTACTTC
>TRBJ1-1|.|TRBV30|TRBD1
CAWSVFSTGSTEAFF
TGTGCCTGGAGTGTGTTTTCGACAGGGTCCACTGAAGCTTTCTTT
>TRBJ2-5|once|TRBV7-6|TRBD1
CASSLAMAGTVAETQYF
TGTGCCAGCAGCTTAGCTATGGCCGGGACAGTGGCAGAGACCCAGTACTTC
>TRBJ2-5|.|TRBV27|.
CASSGPVVNGIGQETQYF
TGTGCCAGCAGTGGCCCCGTGGTGAACGGGATTGGGCAAGAGACCCAGTACTTC
>TRBJ2-2|.|TRBV5-8|.
CASSLQGRVTGELFF
TGTGCCAGCAGCTTGCAGGGGAGGGTAACCGGGGAGCTGTTTTTT
>TRBJ1-4|once|TRBV27|.
CASSLSRGKGEKLFF
TGTGCCAGCAGTTTATCCCGGGGAAAGGGTGAAAAACTGTTTTTT
>TRBJ2-2|.|TRBV7-9|.
CASSLVGRSNTGELFF
TGTGCCAGCAGCTTAGTGGGCAGATCGAACACCGGGGAGCTGTTTTTT
>TRBJ2-7|.|TRBV15|.
CATRDARVVYEQYF
TGTGCCACCAGGGACGCCAGGGTAGTCTACGAGCAGTACTTC
>TRBJ2-5|.|TRBV11-2|TRBD2
CASSLDAASGGTQYF
TGTGCCAGCAGCTTAGATGCTGCTAGCGGAGGGACCCAGTACTTC
>TRBJ2-2|.|TRBV5-1|.
CASSSPWGLGTGELFF
TGCGCCAGCAGCTCACCATGGGGGCTCGGCACCGGGGAGCTGTTTTTT
>TRBJ1-5|.|TRBV4-3|.
CASSQFTGPQPQHF
TGCGCCAGCAGCCAGTTTACAGGTCCTCAGCCCCAGCATTTT
>TRBJ2-5|.|TRBV7-2|.
CASSFGTPPETQYF
TGTGCCAGCAGCTTCGGGACTCCCCCCGAGACCCAGTACTTC
>TRBJ2-7|.|TRBV5-1|TRBD2
CASSLVAGGPSGYEQYF
TGCGCCAGCAGCTTGGTAGCGGGAGGGCCCTCAGGCTACGAGCAGTACTTC